This T cell receptor beta chain was sequenced in a study of CD8 T cells in Susac syndrome. V was pared by 6 bases and J by 3 bases, with 2 bases of the junction left unmatched. The CDR3 runs to 13 residues. Sequencing of TCR beta was performed on blood CD8+ and CD4+ T cells. With random hexamers, about 0.45 to 1 ug RNA was reverse transcribed. TCRdb fed the immunoSEQ multiplex PCR reads into MiXCR, producing one record per CDR3 protein. The sample holds about 280,000 distinct CDR3 sequences; more than 75% are singletons and the top ten take around 0.11%. This rearrangement joins TRBV12-3 or TRBV12-4 to TRBJ2-1; 7 nucleotides agree with TRBD1. The source is a human donor with multiple sclerosis. Sequencing input: CD8+ T cells from PBMCs. CDR3 sequence (DNA): TGTGCCAGCAGGACAGGGATCTACAATGAGCAGTTCTTC. Protein sequence: CASRTGIYNEQFF.